These 21 T cell receptor beta chains were all obtained from the same sample, sequenced in a study of cytomegalovirus exposure and HLA in healthy donors. Assay: immunoSEQ multiplex PCR; the TCRdb copy retains only in-frame clones and omits some. The data contain approximately 150,000 clones, roughly 86% of them singletons. The sequenced sample was PBMCs. All receptors derive from a man between 18 and 29 years old in good health and CMV-seropositive.

The chain carries TRBV6-1 and TRBJ2-2; possibly TRBD1 for D (5 bases). Trimming shortened V by 4 bases and J by 6 bases, and 12 bases separated the two germline ends. The germline V gene encodes CDR1 MNHNS and CDR2 SASEGT. The CDR3 totals 14 residues. This chain's CDR3 is CASSAQLGPGELFF. The CDR3, as DNA: TGTGCCAGCAGTGCCCAGTTGGGGCCCGGGGAGCTGTTTTTT.

The genes are TRBV5-1 and TRBJ2-3, with D possibly being TRBD2 (5 bases). The V gene lost 0 bases and the J gene lost 5 bases, with 13 bases spanning the gap. The length of the CDR3 is 15 residues. Per germline, CDR1 SGHRS and CDR2 YFSETQ. CDR3 bases: TGCGCCAGCAGCTTGGGTGGGCTAGCCCAAGATACGCAGTATTTT. Translated: CASSLGGLAQDTQYF.

V and J are TRBV27 and TRBJ1-1; unclear D gene. The V end lost 7 bases, the J end lost 0 bases, and 12 bases lay between the germline ends. Per germline, CDR1 MNHEY and CDR2 SMNVEV (reference sequence). CDR3 length: 14 residues. The CDR3 sequence: CASIVQTLNTEAFF. CDR3 coding DNA: TGTGCCAGCATTGTACAGACCCTGAACACTGAAGCTTTCTTT.

The chain is built from TRBV5-3 and TRBJ2-1; 10 nucleotides align to TRBD2. TRBV5-3 is known as an ORF, though its function is uncertain. V dropped 4 bases and J dropped 4; count of bases not matched to a gene: 5. CDR3 length equals 15 residues. This chain's CDR3 is CARSPGTSEYNEQFF. The CDR3 DNA reads TGTGCCAGAAGCCCCGGGACTAGCGAGTACAATGAGCAGTTCTTC.

In this sample, this clone turned up once. The chain has TRBV4-1 and TRBJ2-1, with D possibly TRBD1 on 6 matching bases. Germline CDR1 is MGHRA and CDR2 is YSYEKL. The CDR3 loop spans 13 amino acids. The V and J ends lost 5 bases and 4 bases respectively, with 9 bases between them. As DNA, the CDR3 is TGCGCCAGCAGCGACGGACAGTACAATGAGCAGTTCTTC. Translation gives CASSDGQYNEQFF.

This chain links TRBV6-5 with TRBJ1-4; D ambiguous. Trimming stripped 6 bases from V and 1 base from J, with 9 bases between. Germline values: CDR1 MNHEY, CDR2 SVGAGI. The CDR3 has 14 amino acids. The chain's CDR3 is CASRLFGTNEKLFF. Written as DNA, the CDR3 is TGTGCCAGCAGACTTTTTGGAACTAATGAAAAACTGTTTTTT.

The chain links TRBV28 to TRBJ1-5; TRBD1 aligns across 8 bases. Trimming at V came to 4 bases and at J to 2 bases, leaving 7 bases not matched to a gene. The CDR3 is made up of 16 amino acids. Germline CDR1 MDHEN, CDR2 SYDVKM. As DNA, the CDR3 is TGTGCCAGCAGTTCTCAGGGGGCAGTGGGCAATCAGCCCCAGCATTTT. It specifies CASSSQGAVGNQPQHF. The variable domain in full, with the rest retrieved from reference TRBV28 and TRBJ1-5, is DVKVTQSSRYLVKRTGEKVFLECVQDMDHENMFWYRQDPGLGLRLIYFSYDVKMKEKGDIPEGYSVSREKKERFSLILESASTNQTSMYLCASSSQGAVGNQPQHFGDGTRLSIL.

The rearrangement uses TRBV5-1 and TRBJ2-7; 8 bases line up with TRBD1. The CDR3 is made up of 14 amino acids. V shed 3 bases and J 2 bases; nucleotides not matched to a gene: 4. CDR1 is SGHRS, CDR2 YFSETQ, per germline. The CDR3 reads CASSYDRGPYEQYF. In DNA, the CDR3 is TGCGCCAGCAGCTATGACAGGGGTCCCTACGAGCAGTACTTC. The variable domain in full, with the rest retrieved from reference TRBV5-1 and TRBJ2-7, is KAGVTQTPRYLIKTRGQQVTLSCSPISGHRSVSWYQQTPGQGLQFLFEYFSETQRNKGNFPGRFSGRQFSNSRSEMNVSTLELGDSALYLCASSYDRGPYEQYFGPGTRLTVT.

This clone has only one observation. The V and J genes are TRBV18 and TRBJ1-4; 10 bases agree with TRBD1. The CDR3 length is 16 residues. Germline CDR1 and CDR2: KGHSH and LQKENI. Unmatched junction bases numbered 11, after V lost 5 bases and J lost 8 bases. CDR3 residues: CASSSIKGTGEEKLFF. In DNA, the CDR3 is TGTGCCAGCTCATCGATTAAAGGGACAGGGGAAGAAAAACTGTTTTTT.

The chain uses TRBV14 and TRBJ1-2; 7 positions match TRBD1. Germline CDR1 SGHDN, CDR2 FVKESK. Trimming removed 4 bases from V and 10 bases from J; junction bases left unmatched: 3. The CDR3 length is 11 residues. The CDR3 region is CASSRGTDYTF. For the CDR3, the DNA is TGTGCCAGCAGCCGCGGGACAGACTACACCTTC.

This chain joins TRBV5-1 and TRBJ1-4, with D tentatively TRBD1 (5 bases). This CDR3 region has 16 residues. Per germline, CDR1 SGHRS and CDR2 YFSETQ. The V gene lost 4 bases and the J gene lost 8 bases, with 21 bases spanning the gap. The CDR3 sequence: CASSPPGDFGTEKLFF. The CDR3 coding sequence is TGCGCCAGCAGCCCCCCGGGGGACTTCGGTACAGAAAAACTGTTTTTT.

The chain carries TRBV29-1 and TRBJ2-3; 8 nucleotides align to TRBD2. CDR3 length equals 12 residues. In germline, CDR1 is SQVTM, CDR2 ANQGSEA. The CDR3 protein is CIVAGHTDTQYF. CDR3 sequence (DNA): TGCATCGTAGCGGGGCACACAGATACGCAGTATTTT.

This chain connects TRBV7-8 to TRBJ2-1; 9 positions agree with TRBD2. CDR3 length: 14 amino acids. Looked up from germline, CDR1 is SGHVS and CDR2 is FQNEAQ. Unmatched junction bases numbered 7, after V lost 6 bases and J lost 7 bases. DNA for the CDR3: TGTGCCAGCAGGCGCGGGAGGGCCGAAAATGAGCAGTTCTTC. This codes for CASRRGRAENEQFF.

This rearrangement joins TRBV19 to TRBJ2-2; D is unclear. Germline V gene sequence: CDR1 LNHDA, CDR2 SQIVND (reference sequence). V lost 7 bases and J 2 bases, leaving 8 bases between the germline ends. The CDR3 length is 13 residues. The CDR3 protein is CASTTINTGELFF. In DNA, the CDR3 is TGTGCCAGTACAACAATTAACACCGGGGAGCTGTTTTTT.

The genes are TRBV6-5 and TRBJ2-7; 9 bases match TRBD2. The germline V gene has CDR1 MNHEY and CDR2 SVGAGI. V was clipped by 10 bases and J by 3 bases; unmatched bases: 7. The CDR3 is 13 residues long. The CDR3 nucleotides are TGTGCCACCAAAATAGCGGGAGACTACGAGCAGTACTTC. Protein sequence: CATKIAGDYEQYF.

This clone was seen a few times. The chain uses TRBV4-2 and TRBJ1-2; D uncertain. The CDR3 contains 15 residues. From germline, CDR1 is LGHNA and CDR2 YNFKEQ. V lost 1 base to trimming and J lost 4 bases, with 13 bases between them. CDR3 protein: CASSQVEGAVYGYTF. In DNA, the CDR3 is TGTGCCAGCAGCCAAGTTGAGGGCGCGGTCTATGGCTACACCTTC.

This clone is medium-sized in the sample. The chain uses TRBV4-2 and TRBJ2-5; 9 bases are a match to TRBD2. The CDR3 is 15 amino acids. Germline V lookup: CDR1 LGHNA, CDR2 YNFKEQ. The ends lost 0 bases at V and 4 bases at J; junction bases unmatched: 3. The DNA for the CDR3 is TGTGCCAGCAGCCAAGATGCGGGGGGGCCAGAGACCCAGTACTTC. Translating it yields CASSQDAGGPETQYF.

This rearrangement joins TRBV10-3 to TRBJ2-7; 7 bases match TRBD2. J was trimmed by 3 bases and V by 4 bases; bases with no gene match: 0. The CDR3 has 12 residues. The V gene's germline CDR1 is ENHRY and CDR2 SYGVKD. The CDR3 is CAISAGGYEQYF. The DNA of the CDR3 is TGTGCCATCAGTGCGGGGGGCTACGAGCAGTACTTC.

V usage is TRBV2 and J usage is TRBJ2-7, with D maybe TRBD2 (5 bases). The CDR3 extends over 18 amino acids. Trimming removed 6 bases from V and 3 bases from J, with 27 bases in between. From germline, CDR1 is SNHLY and CDR2 FYNNEI. CDR3 in DNA: TGTGCCAGCAGCTACTCCCCAACCCCTCATCGGGGTAGCTACGAGCAGTACTTC. This gives the protein CASSYSPTPHRGSYEQYF.

This clone has only one observation. The gene calls are TRBV7-8 and TRBJ1-1; possibly TRBD1 for D (5 bases). V lost 7 bases, J lost 1 base, and 19 bases lay in between. CDR3 length equals 16 residues. Germline V lookup: CDR1 SGHVS, CDR2 FQNEAQ. The CDR3 loop is CASTKGLGGWNTEAFF. The CDR3 bases are TGTGCCAGCACTAAAGGTTTGGGGGGATGGAACACTGAAGCTTTCTTT.

The chain joins TRBV6-5 to TRBJ2-1; D perhaps matches TRBD2 (6 bases). Germline V CDR1 and CDR2: MNHEY, SVGAGI. Trimming removed 5 bases from V and 7 bases from J, with 9 bases in between. The CDR3 is made up of 12 amino acids. CDR3 loop: CASSIGTNEQFF. In DNA form, the CDR3 reads TGTGCCAGCAGTATTGGGACTAATGAGCAGTTCTTC.